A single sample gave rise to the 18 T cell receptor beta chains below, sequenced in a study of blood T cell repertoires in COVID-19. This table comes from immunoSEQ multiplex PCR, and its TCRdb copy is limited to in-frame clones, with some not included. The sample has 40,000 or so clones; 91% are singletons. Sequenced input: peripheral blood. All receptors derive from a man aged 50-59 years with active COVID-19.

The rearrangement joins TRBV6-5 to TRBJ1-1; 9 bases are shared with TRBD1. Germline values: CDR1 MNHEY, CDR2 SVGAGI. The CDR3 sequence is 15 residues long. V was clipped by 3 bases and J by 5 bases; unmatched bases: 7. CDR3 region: CASSYSTGGKTEAFF. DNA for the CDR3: TGTGCCAGCAGTTATTCAACAGGGGGCAAAACTGAAGCTTTCTTT.

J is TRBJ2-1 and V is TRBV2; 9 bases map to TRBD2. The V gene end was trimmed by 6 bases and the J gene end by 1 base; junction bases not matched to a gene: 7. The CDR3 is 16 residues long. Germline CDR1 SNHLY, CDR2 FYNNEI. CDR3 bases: TGTGCCAGCAGAAGGGCGGGGGGGTATTCCTACAATGAGCAGTTCTTC. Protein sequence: CASRRAGGYSYNEQFF.

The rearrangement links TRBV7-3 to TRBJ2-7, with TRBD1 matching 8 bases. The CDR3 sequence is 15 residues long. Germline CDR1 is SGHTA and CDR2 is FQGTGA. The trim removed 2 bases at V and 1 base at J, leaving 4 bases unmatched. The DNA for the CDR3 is TGTGCCAGCAGCTTAGGGACAGGACTTTCCTACGAGCAGTACTTC. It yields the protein CASSLGTGLSYEQYF.

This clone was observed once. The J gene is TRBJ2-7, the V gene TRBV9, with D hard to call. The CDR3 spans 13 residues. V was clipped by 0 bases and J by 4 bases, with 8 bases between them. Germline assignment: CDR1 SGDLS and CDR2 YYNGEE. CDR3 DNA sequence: TGTGCCAGCAGCGTAGGGTCTAGGTACGAGCAGTACTTC. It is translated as CASSVGSRYEQYF.

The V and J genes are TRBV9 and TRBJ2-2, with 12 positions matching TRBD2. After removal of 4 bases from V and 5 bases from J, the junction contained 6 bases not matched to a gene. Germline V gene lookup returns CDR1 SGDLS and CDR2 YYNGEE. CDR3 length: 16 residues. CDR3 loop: CASSPRLAGATGELFF. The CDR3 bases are TGTGCCAGCAGCCCTCGACTAGCGGGGGCGACCGGGGAGCTGTTTTTT.

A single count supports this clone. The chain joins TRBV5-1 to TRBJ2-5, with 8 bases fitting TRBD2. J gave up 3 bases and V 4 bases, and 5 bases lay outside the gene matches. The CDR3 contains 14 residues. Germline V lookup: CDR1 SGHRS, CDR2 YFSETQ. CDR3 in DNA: TGCGCCAGCAGCCGATCGGGAGGGGAAGAGACCCAGTACTTC. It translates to CASSRSGGEETQYF.

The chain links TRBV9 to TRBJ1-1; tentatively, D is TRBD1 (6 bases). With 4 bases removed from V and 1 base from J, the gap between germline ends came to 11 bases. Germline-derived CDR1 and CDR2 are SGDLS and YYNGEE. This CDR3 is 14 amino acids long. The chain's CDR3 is CASSPQGGNTEAFF. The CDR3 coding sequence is TGTGCCAGCAGCCCCCAAGGGGGGAACACTGAAGCTTTCTTT.

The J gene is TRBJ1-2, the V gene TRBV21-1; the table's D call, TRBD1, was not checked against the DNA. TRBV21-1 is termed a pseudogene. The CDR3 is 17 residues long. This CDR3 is CASSKNDRGRCSYGYTF. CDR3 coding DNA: TGTGCCAGCAGCAAAAACGACAGGGGGAGATGTTCCTATGGCTACACCTTC.

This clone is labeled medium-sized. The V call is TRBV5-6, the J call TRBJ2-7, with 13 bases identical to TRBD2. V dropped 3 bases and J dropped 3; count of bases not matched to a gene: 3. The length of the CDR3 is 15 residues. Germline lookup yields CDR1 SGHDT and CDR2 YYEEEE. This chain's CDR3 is CASSWTSGGHYEQYF. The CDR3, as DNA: TGTGCCAGCAGCTGGACTAGCGGGGGTCACTACGAGCAGTACTTC. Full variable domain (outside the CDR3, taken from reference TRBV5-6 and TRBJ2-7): DAGVTQSPTHLIKTRGQQVTLRCSPKSGHDTVSWYQQALGQGPQFIFQYYEEEERQRGNFPDRFSGHQFPNYSSELNVNALLLGDSALYLCASSWTSGGHYEQYFGPGTRLTVT.

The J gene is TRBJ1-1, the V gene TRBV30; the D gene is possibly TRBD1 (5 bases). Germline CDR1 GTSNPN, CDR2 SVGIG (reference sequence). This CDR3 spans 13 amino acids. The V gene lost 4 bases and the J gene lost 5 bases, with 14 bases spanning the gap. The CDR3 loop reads CAWTGSLGTEAFF. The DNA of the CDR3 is TGTGCCTGGACAGGGTCTTTGGGAACTGAAGCTTTCTTT.

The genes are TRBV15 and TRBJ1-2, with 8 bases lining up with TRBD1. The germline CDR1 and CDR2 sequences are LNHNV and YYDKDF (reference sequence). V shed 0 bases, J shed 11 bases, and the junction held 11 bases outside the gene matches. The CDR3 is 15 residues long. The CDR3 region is CATSRDLRGDRPYTF. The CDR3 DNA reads TGTGCCACCAGCAGAGATCTTCGTGGGGACAGGCCTTACACCTTC. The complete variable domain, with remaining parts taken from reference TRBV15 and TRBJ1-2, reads DAMVIQNPRYQVTQFGKPVTLSCSQTLNHNVMYWYQQKSSQAPKLLFHYYDKDFNNEADTPDNFQSRRPNTSFCFLDIRSPGLGDTAMYLCATSRDLRGDRPYTFGSGTRLTVV.

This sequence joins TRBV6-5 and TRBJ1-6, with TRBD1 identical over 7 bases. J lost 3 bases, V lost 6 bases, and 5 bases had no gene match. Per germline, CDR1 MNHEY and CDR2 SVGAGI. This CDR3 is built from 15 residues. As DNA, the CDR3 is TGTGCCAGCAGACGGGACAGACACTATAATTCACCCCTCCACTTT. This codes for CASRRDRHYNSPLHF.

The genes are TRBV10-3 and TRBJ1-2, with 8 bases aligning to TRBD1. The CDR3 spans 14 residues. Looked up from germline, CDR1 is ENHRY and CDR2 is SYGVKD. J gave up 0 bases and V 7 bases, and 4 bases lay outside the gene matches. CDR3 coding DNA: TGTGCCATCATAGCGGACAGGGCTAACTATGGCTACACCTTC. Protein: CAIIADRANYGYTF.

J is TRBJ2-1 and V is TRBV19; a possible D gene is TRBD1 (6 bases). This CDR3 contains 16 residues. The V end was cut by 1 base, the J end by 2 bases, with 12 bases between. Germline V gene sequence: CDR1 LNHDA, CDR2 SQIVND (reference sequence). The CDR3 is CASSIAEGEPYNEQFF. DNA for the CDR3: TGTGCCAGTAGTATAGCAGAGGGGGAGCCCTACAATGAGCAGTTCTTC.

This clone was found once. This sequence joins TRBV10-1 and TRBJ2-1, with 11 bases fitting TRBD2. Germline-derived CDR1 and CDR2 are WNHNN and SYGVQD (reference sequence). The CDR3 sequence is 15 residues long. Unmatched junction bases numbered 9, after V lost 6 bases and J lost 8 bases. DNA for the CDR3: TGCGCCAGCAGCGGTAGCGGGAGGGCCGGAGATGAGCAGTTCTTC. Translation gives CASSGSGRAGDEQFF.

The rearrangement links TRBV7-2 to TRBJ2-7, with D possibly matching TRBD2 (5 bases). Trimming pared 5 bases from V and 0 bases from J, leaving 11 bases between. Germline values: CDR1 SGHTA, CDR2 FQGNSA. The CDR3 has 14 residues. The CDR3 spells CASSTGRGSYEQYF. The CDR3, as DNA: TGTGCCAGCAGCACCGGACGGGGCTCCTACGAGCAGTACTTC. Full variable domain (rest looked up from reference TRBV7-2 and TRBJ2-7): GAGVSQSPSNKVTEKGKDVELRCDPISGHTALYWYRQSLGQGLEFLIYFQGNSAPDKSGLPSDRFSAERTGGSVSTLTIQRTQQEDSAVYLCASSTGRGSYEQYFGPGTRLTVT.

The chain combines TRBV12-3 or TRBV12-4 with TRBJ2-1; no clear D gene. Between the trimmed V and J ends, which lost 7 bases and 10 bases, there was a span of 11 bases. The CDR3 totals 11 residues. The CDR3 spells CASTVGYEQFF. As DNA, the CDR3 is TGTGCCAGCACGGTGGGCTACGAGCAGTTCTTC.

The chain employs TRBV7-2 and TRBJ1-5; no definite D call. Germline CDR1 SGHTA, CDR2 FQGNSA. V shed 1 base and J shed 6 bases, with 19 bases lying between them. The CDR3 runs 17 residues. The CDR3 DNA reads TGTGCCAGCAGCTTAGAATCTTTGGTCTTAGCAAGTCAGCCCCAGCATTTT. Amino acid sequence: CASSLESLVLASQPQHF.